This T cell receptor (beta chain) was identified in a study of lymphopenia after photon versus proton radiotherapy. Findings of the study overall: Post-nadir TCR diversity decline inversely tracked overall survival among those who died.

Losses at the gene ends were 2 bases for V and 8 bases for J; bases not matched to a gene: 10. CDR1 MNHEY and CDR2 SVGAGI come from the germline V gene. The CDR3 runs to 15 residues. The assay was immunoSEQ multiplex PCR, and TCRdb's table has in-frame clones only and misses some. The sample lists 55,000 to 85,000 clones; around 93% were seen once. On this clone itself: Its antigen is as yet unknown.

The source material was peripheral blood, sampled from a patient treated with photon-based radiotherapy. The chain uses TRBV6-5 and TRBJ1-2; 8 bases are a match to TRBD1. This sequence was found in a woman aged 40 to 50 with cholangiocarcinoma. CDR3 in DNA: TGTGCCAGCAGTTACCAAAGCACAGGGGGTCGAGGCTACACCTTC. Its protein is CASSYQSTGGRGYTF.